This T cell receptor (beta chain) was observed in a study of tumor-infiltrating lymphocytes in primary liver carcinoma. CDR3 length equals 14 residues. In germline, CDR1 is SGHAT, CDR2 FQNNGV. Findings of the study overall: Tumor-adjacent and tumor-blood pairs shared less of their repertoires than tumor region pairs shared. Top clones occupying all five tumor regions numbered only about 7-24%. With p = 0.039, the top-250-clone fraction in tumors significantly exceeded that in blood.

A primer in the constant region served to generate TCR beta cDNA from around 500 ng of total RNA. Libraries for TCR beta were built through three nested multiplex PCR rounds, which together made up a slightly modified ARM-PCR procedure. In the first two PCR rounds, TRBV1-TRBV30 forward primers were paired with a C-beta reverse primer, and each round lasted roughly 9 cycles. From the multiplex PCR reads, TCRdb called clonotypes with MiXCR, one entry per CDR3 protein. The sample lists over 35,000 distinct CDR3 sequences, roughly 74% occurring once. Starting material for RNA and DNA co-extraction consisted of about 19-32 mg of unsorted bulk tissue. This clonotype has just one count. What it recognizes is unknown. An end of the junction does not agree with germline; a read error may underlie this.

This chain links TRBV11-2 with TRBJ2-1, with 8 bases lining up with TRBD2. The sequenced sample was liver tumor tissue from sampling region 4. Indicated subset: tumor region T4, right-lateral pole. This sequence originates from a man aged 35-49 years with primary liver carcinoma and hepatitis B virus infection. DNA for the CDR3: TGTGACAGCAGCTTAGATACATGCGGGAGGTCTCTGTTCTTC. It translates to CDSSLDTCGRSLFF. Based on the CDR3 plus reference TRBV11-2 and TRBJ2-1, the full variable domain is EAGVAQSPRYKIIEKRQSVAFWCNPISGHATLYWYQQILGQGPKLLIQFQNNGVVDDSQLPKDRFSAERLKGVDSTLKIQPAKLEDSAVYLCDSSLDTCGRSLFFGPGTRLTVL.